Shown below are 13 T cell receptor beta chains from a single sample sequenced in a study of CD8+ T cells in alopecia areata. Treatment meaning: oral pan-JAK inhibitor, 5-10 mg twice daily. Investigators isolated RNA and reverse transcribed it into cDNA to act as the sequencing template. Measured with immunoSEQ multiplex PCR; TCRdb has only the in-frame clones, and not every one. Of around 170,000 clones in the sample, about 47% are singletons; the top ten hold around 9.1%. The sequencing used CD8+ T cells sorted from blood, collected around week 54, from a patient treated with tofacitinib. The receptors derive from a human donor with alopecia areata.

The table lists this clone with a few counts. The V gene is TRBV5-1, the J gene TRBJ2-5; 7 bases map to TRBD1. J was trimmed by 5 bases and V by 2 bases; bases with no gene match: 9. Germline CDR1 and CDR2: SGHRS and YFSETQ. CDR3 size: 15 residues. The CDR3 DNA sequence: TGCGCCAGCAGCTTACGACAGGGTCCAGGGGAGACCCAGTACTTC. This sequence encodes CASSLRQGPGETQYF.

V gene TRBV10-3 combines with J gene TRBJ2-2; D is ambiguous. CDR1 is ENHRY and CDR2 is SYGVKD in the germline V gene. The CDR3 is 14 amino acids. The V and J ends lost 0 bases and 0 bases respectively, with 2 bases between them. CDR3 amino acids: CAISESTNTGELFF. The CDR3 DNA reads as TGTGCCATCAGTGAGTCGACGAACACCGGGGAGCTGTTTTTT.

The J gene is TRBJ1-6, the V gene TRBV5-1; D is uncertain. The V end lost 0 bases, the J end lost 11 bases, and 18 bases lay between the germline ends. The CDR3 contains 16 residues. Looked up from germline, CDR1 is SGHRS and CDR2 is YFSETQ. The CDR3 coding sequence is TGCGCCAGCAGCTTGGGCGTTGTCGGCAGCCTGGCACCCCTCCACTTT. Amino acid sequence: CASSLGVVGSLAPLHF.

CDR3 DNA: TGTGCCAGCAGCGAGCGTGTGGGGACAGAGTATGGCTACACCTTC. Residues: CASSERVGTEYGYTF. V and J are TRBV2 and TRBJ1-2; 7 nucleotides agree with TRBD1. The CDR3 covers 15 residues. Germline V gene sequence: CDR1 SNHLY, CDR2 FYNNEI. V shed 6 bases and J 5 bases; nucleotides not matched to a gene: 12.

This chain links TRBV7-9 with TRBJ2-7; TRBD2 is a possible D gene (6 bases). CDR1 is SEHNR and CDR2 is FQNEAQ in the germline V gene (reference sequence). There are 15 residues in the CDR3. V was pared by 3 bases and J by 5 bases, with 17 bases between. CDR3 sequence (DNA): TGTGCCAGCAGCTTGACCGGGACTGCTCATGACGAGCAGTACTTC. Amino acid sequence: CASSLTGTAHDEQYF.

The rearrangement uses TRBV30 and TRBJ1-5, with D unresolved. V lost 2 bases and J lost 1, with 6 bases in between. The CDR3 loop spans 13 amino acids. Germline V gene sequence: CDR1 GTSNPN, CDR2 SVGIG (reference sequence). CDR3 nucleotide sequence: TGTGCCTGGAGTAAACAGAGCAATCAGCCCCAGCATTTT. Its protein product is CAWSKQSNQPQHF.

This clone appeared once. The rearrangement links TRBV7-2 to TRBJ2-5; the D gene is possibly TRBD2 (5 bases). This CDR3 comprises 14 residues. Per the germline V gene, CDR1 is SGHTA and CDR2 is FQGNSA. With 0 bases removed from V and 6 bases from J, the gap between germline ends came to 11 bases. The CDR3 here is CASSLASGVQTQYF. Here the CDR3 DNA reads TGTGCCAGCAGCTTAGCGTCCGGGGTGCAGACCCAGTACTTC.

V usage is TRBV27 and J usage is TRBJ2-7; 8 nucleotides agree with TRBD1. The junction had 1 base not matched to a gene; V was cut back by 3 bases and J by 6 bases. Germline CDR1 MNHEY, CDR2 SMNVEV (reference sequence). The CDR3 covers 12 residues. In DNA form, the CDR3 reads TGTGCCAGCAGTTTCGACAGGGGCGAGCAGTACTTC. This gives the protein CASSFDRGEQYF.

J is TRBJ1-2 and V is TRBV29-1; D gene uncertain. The V end lost 3 bases, the J end lost 7 bases, and 6 bases lay between the germline ends. The CDR3 runs to 10 residues. The germline gives CDR1 SQVTM, CDR2 ANQGSEA. The CDR3 DNA reads as TGCAGCGTTGAGGATACTGGCTACACCTTC. Translated, it gives CSVEDTGYTF.

The genes are TRBV5-1 and TRBJ2-2, with D uncertain. Trimming took off 8 bases at V and 8 bases at J, with 19 bases between the two ends. CDR3 size: 14 residues. Germline assignment: CDR1 SGHRS and CDR2 YFSETQ. For the CDR3, the DNA is TGCGCCAGTCGCGAGGATGTGGGTGCTGGGGAGCTGTTTTTT. Its protein product is CASREDVGAGELFF.

The chain joins TRBV5-6 to TRBJ1-4; 9 bases map to TRBD1. Germline V gene data show CDR1 as SGHDT and CDR2 as YYEEEE. This CDR3 region has 15 residues. V shed 4 bases, J shed 7 bases, and the junction held 8 bases outside the gene matches. Here the CDR3 DNA reads TGTGCCAGCAGCGCGGACAGGGGAAGGCCTGAAAAACTGTTTTTT. Its protein is CASSADRGRPEKLFF.

V gene TRBV9 combines with J gene TRBJ2-1, with D possibly called TRBD1 or TRBD2 (5 bases each). Per germline, CDR1 SGDLS and CDR2 YYNGEE. Trimming left V 7 bases short and J 7 bases short, with 18 bases between. This CDR3 comprises 14 residues. The CDR3 sequence: CASCRDVLWNEQFF. Written as DNA, the CDR3 is TGTGCCAGCTGCCGGGACGTCTTATGGAATGAGCAGTTCTTC.

V usage is TRBV5-1 and J usage is TRBJ1-1; D remains ambiguous. This CDR3 has 14 residues. CDR1 SGHRS and CDR2 YFSETQ come from the germline V gene. V lost 0 bases and J 2 bases, leaving 8 bases between the germline ends. As DNA, the CDR3 is TGCGCCAGCAGCTTGGCGGCGGCCAACACTGAAGCTTTCTTT. It yields the protein CASSLAAANTEAFF.